These T cell receptor beta chains were read from a single sample in a study of cytomegalovirus exposure and HLA in healthy donors. Clones were sequenced by immunoSEQ multiplex PCR, and TCRdb holds only the in-frame ones, with some missing. The sample records around 150,000 clones, roughly nine tenths being singletons. Input material: PBMCs. These receptors came from a man between 18 and 29 years old in good health and CMV-seronegative. The conserved cysteine and the conserved F or W are not part of the CDR3 here.

J gene | V gene | CDR3 protein
TRBJ2-1 | TRBV7-6 | ASSLGGLAGLNEQF
TRBJ1-2 | TRBV2 | ASDRSNYGYT
TRBJ1-3 | TRBV6-5 | ASSSGTGGSGNTIY
TRBJ1-1 | TRBV9 | ASSVQGAGEAF
TRBJ1-5 | TRBV27 | ASSSQGGFNQPQH
TRBJ2-7 | TRBV27 | ASSFYRGGYEQY
TRBJ2-3 | TRBV10-3 | ATLAGLGDTQY
TRBJ2-7 | TRBV29-1 | SVEDPSTGVMNEQY
TRBJ1-2 | TRBV5-8 | ASSARTYNYGYT
TRBJ2-4 | TRBV9 | ASSVAGSVKNIQY
TRBJ2-2 | TRBV5-4 | ASSLEGTSGTGELF
TRBJ1-1 | TRBV19 | ASSQRQGVGEAF
TRBJ1-6 | TRBV5-5 | ASSLMEGQGESPLH
TRBJ2-1 | TRBV4-3 | ASSQGAGYNEQF
TRBJ2-5 | TRBV10-3 | AISESGTIQETQY
TRBJ1-1 | TRBV16 | ASSPRTGAMNTEAF
TRBJ2-3 | TRBV7-6 | ASSPRQGPDTQY
TRBJ1-4 | TRBV5-1 | ASSPNSGTSEKLF
TRBJ1-2 | TRBV10-3 | AIRTDINYGYT
TRBJ1-1 | TRBV9 | ASSVEGVTEAF
TRBJ2-7 | TRBV30 | AWSPGWAPYEQY
TRBJ2-3 | TRBV14 | ASSPRQGASTDTQY
TRBJ2-5 | TRBV9 | ASSAHPVGLAGNQETQY
TRBJ1-1 | TRBV30 | AWIPRGRGLEMNTEAF
TRBJ2-7 | TRBV5-1 | ASSLGQRNYEQY
TRBJ1-1 | TRBV6-6 | ASSLTETNTEAF
TRBJ2-3 | TRBV27 | ASRLTRTGGYTDTQY
TRBJ2-7 | TRBV29-1 | SVEGTSYEQY
TRBJ1-2 | TRBV11-1 | ASSAGWNYGYT
TRBJ1-5 | TRBV19 | ASTNGQGVQPQH
TRBJ1-3 | TRBV5-1 | ASSLDEVFGNTIY
TRBJ1-2 | TRBV4-3 | ASSQDSNYGYT
TRBJ1-5 | TRBV5-4 | ASSTGVGSNQPQH
TRBJ2-2 | TRBV10-3 | ATVPGGTGELF
TRBJ1-5 | TRBV6-6 | ASSYSIRNSNQPQH
TRBJ2-2 | TRBV2 | ASSGASGGATGTGELF
TRBJ2-5 | TRBV2 | ASSEGAGGPWRETQY
TRBJ2-3 | TRBV7-2 | ASSPADTQY
TRBJ2-4 | TRBV5-6 | ASSLKREPNIQY